This T cell receptor beta chain was sequenced in a study of blood T cell repertoires in COVID-19. In the study overall: Whether acute or convalescent, the COVID-19 samples came from the United States, Italy and Spain. The cDNA or gDNA used as material had been derived from T cells, B-cell-depleted T cells, or PBMCs.

In the case of this clone: The same CDR3 arises from other DNA sequences in this sample as well.

CDR3 length: 14 residues. The trim removed 3 bases at V and 1 base at J, leaving 4 bases unmatched. The germline V gene encodes CDR1 SGHRS and CDR2 YFSETQ. In the study's own analysis: Amplified reference gene primers provided the basis for estimating nucleated cell counts. Using immunoSEQ multiplex PCR, the repertoire was profiled, and TCRdb retains in-frame clones only, with some absent. That table is the source of V, J and clone size, and D and trimming were worked out from the DNA. The sample lists about 87,000 clones; around 91% were seen once. Patients in Seattle were enrolled during active infection, then followed longitudinally.

The chain employs TRBV5-1 and TRBJ2-7; 7 nucleotides line up with TRBD2. The source material was peripheral blood. The clonotype was recovered from a man aged 18-30 years with COVID-19, enrolled during active disease. As DNA, the CDR3 is TGCGCCAGCAGCTGGAGGGGACTATCCTACGAGCAGTACTTC. This gives the protein CASSWRGLSYEQYF. The full variable domain, completed using reference TRBV5-1 and TRBJ2-7, is KAGVTQTPRYLIKTRGQQVTLSCSPISGHRSVSWYQQTPGQGLQFLFEYFSETQRNKGNFPGRFSGRQFSNSRSEMNVSTLELGDSALYLCASSWRGLSYEQYFGPGTRLTVT.